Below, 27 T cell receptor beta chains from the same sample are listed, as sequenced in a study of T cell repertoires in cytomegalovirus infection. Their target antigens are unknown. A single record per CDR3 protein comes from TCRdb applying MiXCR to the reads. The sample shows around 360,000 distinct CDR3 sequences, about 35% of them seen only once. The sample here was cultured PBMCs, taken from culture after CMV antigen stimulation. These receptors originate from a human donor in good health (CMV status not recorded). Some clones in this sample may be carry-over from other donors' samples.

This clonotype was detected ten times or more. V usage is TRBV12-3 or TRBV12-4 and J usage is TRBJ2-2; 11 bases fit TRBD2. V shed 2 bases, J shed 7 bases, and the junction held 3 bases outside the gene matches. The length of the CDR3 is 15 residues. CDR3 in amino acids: CASSLSGLAGGELFF. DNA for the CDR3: TGTGCCAGCAGTTTATCCGGACTAGCGGGCGGGGAGCTGTTTTTT.

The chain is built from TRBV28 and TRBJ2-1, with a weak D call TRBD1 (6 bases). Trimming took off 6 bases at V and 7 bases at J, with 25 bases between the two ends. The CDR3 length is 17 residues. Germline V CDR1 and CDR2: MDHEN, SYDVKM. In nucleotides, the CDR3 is TGTGCCAGCAGCCCGACTTACGGGTTTGGGGGCTGGAATGAGCAGTTCTTC. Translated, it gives CASSPTYGFGGWNEQFF. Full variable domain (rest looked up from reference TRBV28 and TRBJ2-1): DVKVTQSSRYLVKRTGEKVFLECVQDMDHENMFWYRQDPGLGLRLIYFSYDVKMKEKGDIPEGYSVSREKKERFSLILESASTNQTSMYLCASSPTYGFGGWNEQFFGPGTRLTVL.

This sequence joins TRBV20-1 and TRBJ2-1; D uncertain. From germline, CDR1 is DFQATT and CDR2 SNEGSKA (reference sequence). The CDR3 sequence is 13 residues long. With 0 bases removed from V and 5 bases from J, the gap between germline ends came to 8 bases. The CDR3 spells CSARDIGNNEQFF. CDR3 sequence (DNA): TGCAGTGCTAGAGATATTGGTAACAATGAGCAGTTCTTC.

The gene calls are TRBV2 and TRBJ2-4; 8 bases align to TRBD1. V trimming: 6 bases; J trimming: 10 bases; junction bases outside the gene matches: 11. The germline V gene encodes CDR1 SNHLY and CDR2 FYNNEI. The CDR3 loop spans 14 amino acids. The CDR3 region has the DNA TGTGCCAGCAGGCCCTGGACAGGGAAACTGATTCAGTACTTC. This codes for CASRPWTGKLIQYF.

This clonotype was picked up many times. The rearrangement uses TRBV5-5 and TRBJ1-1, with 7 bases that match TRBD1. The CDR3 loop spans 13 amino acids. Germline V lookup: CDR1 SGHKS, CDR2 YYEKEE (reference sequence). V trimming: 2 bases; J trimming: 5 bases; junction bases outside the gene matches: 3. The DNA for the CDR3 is TGTGCCAGCAGCTTTCAGGGGGGGACTGAAGCTTTCTTT. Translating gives CASSFQGGTEAFF.

CDR3 amino acids: CASSLVAGLGGELFF. CDR3 in DNA: TGTGCCAGCAGCTTAGTCGCGGGGTTGGGCGGGGAGCTGTTTTTT. The rearrangement links TRBV7-8 to TRBJ2-2, with D possibly being TRBD2 (6 bases). The CDR3 is 15 amino acids. Trimming removed 1 base from V and 7 bases from J, with 13 bases in between. Germline CDR1 SGHVS, CDR2 FQNEAQ.

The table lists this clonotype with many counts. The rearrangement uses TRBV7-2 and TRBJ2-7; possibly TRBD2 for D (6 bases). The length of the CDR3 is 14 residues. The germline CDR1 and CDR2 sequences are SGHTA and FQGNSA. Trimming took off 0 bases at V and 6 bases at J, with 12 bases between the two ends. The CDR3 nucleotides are TGTGCCAGCAGCTTAGCGGCGGGGACGGGCGAGCAGTACTTC. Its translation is CASSLAAGTGEQYF.

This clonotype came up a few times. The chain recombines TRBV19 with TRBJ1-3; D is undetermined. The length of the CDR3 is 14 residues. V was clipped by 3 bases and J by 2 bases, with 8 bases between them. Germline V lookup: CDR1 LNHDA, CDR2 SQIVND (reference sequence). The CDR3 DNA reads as TGTGCCAGTAGTATTGGGGAACCTGGAAACACCATATATTTT. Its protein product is CASSIGEPGNTIYF.

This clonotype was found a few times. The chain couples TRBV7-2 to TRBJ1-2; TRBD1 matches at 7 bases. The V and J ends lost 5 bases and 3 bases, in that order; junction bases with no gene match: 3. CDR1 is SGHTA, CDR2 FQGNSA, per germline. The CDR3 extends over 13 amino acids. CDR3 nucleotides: TGTGCCAGCAGCCCCCAGGGGGACTATGGCTACACCTTC. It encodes CASSPQGDYGYTF.

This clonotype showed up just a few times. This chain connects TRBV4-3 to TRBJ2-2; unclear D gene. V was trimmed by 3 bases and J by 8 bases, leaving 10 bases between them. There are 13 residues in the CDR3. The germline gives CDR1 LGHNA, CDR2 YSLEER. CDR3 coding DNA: TGCGCCAGCAGCCAGAATGATTGGGGGGAGCTGTTTTTT. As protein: CASSQNDWGELFF.

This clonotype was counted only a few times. In DNA form, the CDR3 reads TGTGCCAGCAGCTTTAGTTGGACTCTAGAGACCCAGTACTTC. Amino acids: CASSFSWTLETQYF. The chain links TRBV7-2 to TRBJ2-5; weak D call: TRBD2 (5 bases). Per the germline V gene, CDR1 is SGHTA and CDR2 is FQGNSA. V shed 3 bases and J shed 4 bases, with 12 bases lying between them. CDR3 length equals 14 residues.

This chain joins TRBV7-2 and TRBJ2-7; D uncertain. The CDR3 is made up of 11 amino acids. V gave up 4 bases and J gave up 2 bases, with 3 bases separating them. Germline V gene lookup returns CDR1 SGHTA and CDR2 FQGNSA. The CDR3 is CASSYTYEQYF. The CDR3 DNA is TGTGCCAGCAGCTACACCTACGAGCAGTACTTC.

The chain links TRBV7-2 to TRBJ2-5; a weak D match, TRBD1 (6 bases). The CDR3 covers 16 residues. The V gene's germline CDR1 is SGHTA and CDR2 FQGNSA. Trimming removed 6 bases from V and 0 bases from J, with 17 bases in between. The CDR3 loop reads CASRLTGSGYQETQYF. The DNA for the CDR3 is TGTGCCAGCAGATTGACAGGCAGTGGGTACCAAGAGACCCAGTACTTC. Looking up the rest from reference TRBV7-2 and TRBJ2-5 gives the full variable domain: GAGVSQSPSNKVTEKGKDVELRCDPISGHTALYWYRQSLGQGLEFLIYFQGNSAPDKSGLPSDRFSAERTGGSVSTLTIQRTQQEDSAVYLCASRLTGSGYQETQYFGPGTRLLVL.

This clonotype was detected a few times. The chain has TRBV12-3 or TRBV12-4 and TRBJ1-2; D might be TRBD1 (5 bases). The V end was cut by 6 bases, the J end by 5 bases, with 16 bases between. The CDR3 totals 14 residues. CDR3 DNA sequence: TGTGCCAGCAGCCCAAAAGGGACGGCGTATGGCTACACCTTC. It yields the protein CASSPKGTAYGYTF.

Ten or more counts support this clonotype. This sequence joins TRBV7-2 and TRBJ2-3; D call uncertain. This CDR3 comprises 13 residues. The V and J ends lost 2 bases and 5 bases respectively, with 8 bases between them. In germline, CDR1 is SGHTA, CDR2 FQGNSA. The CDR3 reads CASSLLVGDTQYF. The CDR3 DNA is TGTGCCAGCAGCTTATTGGTAGGAGATACGCAGTATTTT.

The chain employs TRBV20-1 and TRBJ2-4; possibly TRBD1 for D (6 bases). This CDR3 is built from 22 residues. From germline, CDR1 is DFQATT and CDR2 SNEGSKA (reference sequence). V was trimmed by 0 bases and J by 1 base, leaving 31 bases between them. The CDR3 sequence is CSARERDHRDLSKSVAKNIQYF. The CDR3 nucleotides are TGCAGTGCTAGAGAGAGGGACCACAGGGATCTAAGTAAATCTGTGGCCAAAAACATTCAGTACTTC.

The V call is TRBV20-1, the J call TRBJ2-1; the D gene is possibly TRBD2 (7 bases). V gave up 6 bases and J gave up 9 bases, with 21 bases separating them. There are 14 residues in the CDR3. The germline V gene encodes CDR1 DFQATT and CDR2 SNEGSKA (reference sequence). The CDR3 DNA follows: TGCAGTGCCCTTATGGGGGCGGGAGTATTTGAGCAGTTCTTC. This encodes CSALMGAGVFEQFF.

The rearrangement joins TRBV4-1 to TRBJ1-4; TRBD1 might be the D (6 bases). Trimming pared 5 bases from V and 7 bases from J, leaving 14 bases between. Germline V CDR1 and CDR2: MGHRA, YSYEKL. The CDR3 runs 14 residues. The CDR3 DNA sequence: TGCGCCAGCAGCTACCCAGGGGTTGTTGAAAAACTGTTTTTT. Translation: CASSYPGVVEKLFF.

DNA of the CDR3: TGTGCCAGCAGCCGGAGCGGGATAAATACGCAGTATTTT. Translated, it gives CASSRSGINTQYF. This chain links TRBV14 with TRBJ2-3; 7 bases fit TRBD2. J was trimmed by 7 bases and V by 4 bases; bases with no gene match: 5. CDR3 length: 13 amino acids. Germline assignment: CDR1 SGHDN and CDR2 FVKESK.

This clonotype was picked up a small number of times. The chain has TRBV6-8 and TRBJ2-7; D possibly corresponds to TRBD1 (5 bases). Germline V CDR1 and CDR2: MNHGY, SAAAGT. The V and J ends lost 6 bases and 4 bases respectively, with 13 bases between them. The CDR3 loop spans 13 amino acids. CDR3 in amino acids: CASRPTERYEQYV. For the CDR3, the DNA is TGTGCCAGCAGGCCGACAGAGCGATACGAGCAGTACGTC.

CDR3 nucleotide sequence: TGTGCCAGCAGCTTAGGGCGGGACTATGGCTACACCTTC. Its translation: CASSLGRDYGYTF. The chain is built from TRBV7-2 and TRBJ1-2; D is undetermined. The V end lost 1 base, the J end lost 3 bases, and 6 bases lay between the germline ends. This CDR3 spans 13 amino acids. The germline V gene has CDR1 SGHTA and CDR2 FQGNSA. The whole variable domain, filled in from reference TRBV7-2 and TRBJ1-2, reads GAGVSQSPSNKVTEKGKDVELRCDPISGHTALYWYRQSLGQGLEFLIYFQGNSAPDKSGLPSDRFSAERTGGSVSTLTIQRTQQEDSAVYLCASSLGRDYGYTFGSGTRLTVV.

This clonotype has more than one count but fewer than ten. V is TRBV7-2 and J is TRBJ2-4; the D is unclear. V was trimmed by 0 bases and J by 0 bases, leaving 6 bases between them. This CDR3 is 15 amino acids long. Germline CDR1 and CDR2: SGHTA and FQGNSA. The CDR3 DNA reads TGTGCCAGCAGCTTAGCCGTGGGAGCCAAAAACATTCAGTACTTC. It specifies CASSLAVGAKNIQYF. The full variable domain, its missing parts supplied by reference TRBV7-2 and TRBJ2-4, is GAGVSQSPSNKVTEKGKDVELRCDPISGHTALYWYRQSLGQGLEFLIYFQGNSAPDKSGLPSDRFSAERTGGSVSTLTIQRTQQEDSAVYLCASSLAVGAKNIQYFGAGTRLSVL.

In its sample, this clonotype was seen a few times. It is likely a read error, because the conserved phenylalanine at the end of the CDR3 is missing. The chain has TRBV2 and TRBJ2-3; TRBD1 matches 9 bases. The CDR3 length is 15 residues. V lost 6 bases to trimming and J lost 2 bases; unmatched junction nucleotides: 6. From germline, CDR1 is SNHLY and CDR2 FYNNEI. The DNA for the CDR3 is TGTGCCAGCAGAGCTACAGGGGGCCCCACAGATACGCAGTATCTT. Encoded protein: CASRATGGPTDTQYL.

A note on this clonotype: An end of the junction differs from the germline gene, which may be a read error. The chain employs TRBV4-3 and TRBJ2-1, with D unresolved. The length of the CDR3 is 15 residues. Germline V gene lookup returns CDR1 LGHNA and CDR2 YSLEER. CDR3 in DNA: TGCGCCAGCAGCCAAGATGGTGGTCGAGACAAAGAGCAGTTCTTC. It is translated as CASSQDGGRDKEQFF.

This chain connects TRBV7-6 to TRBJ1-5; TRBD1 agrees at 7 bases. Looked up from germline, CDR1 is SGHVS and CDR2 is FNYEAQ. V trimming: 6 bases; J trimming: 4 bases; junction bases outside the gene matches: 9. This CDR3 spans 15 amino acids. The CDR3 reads CASSSAGTANQPQHF. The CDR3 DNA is TGTGCCAGCAGTTCAGCGGGGACAGCGAATCAGCCCCAGCATTTT.

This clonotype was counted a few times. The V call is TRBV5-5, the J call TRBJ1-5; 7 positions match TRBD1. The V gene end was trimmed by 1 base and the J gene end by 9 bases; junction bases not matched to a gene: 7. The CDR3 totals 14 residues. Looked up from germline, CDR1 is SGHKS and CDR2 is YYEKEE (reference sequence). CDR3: CASSLLTGLGPQHF. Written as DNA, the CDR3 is TGTGCCAGCAGCTTGTTGACAGGGCTCGGGCCCCAGCATTTT.

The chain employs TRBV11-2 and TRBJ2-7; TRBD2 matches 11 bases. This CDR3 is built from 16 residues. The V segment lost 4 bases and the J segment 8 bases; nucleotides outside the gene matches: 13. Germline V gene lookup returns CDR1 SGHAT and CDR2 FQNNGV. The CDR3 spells CASSSGTSGPLRKQYF. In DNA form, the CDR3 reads TGTGCCAGCAGCTCCGGGACTAGCGGCCCCCTACGAAAGCAGTACTTC.